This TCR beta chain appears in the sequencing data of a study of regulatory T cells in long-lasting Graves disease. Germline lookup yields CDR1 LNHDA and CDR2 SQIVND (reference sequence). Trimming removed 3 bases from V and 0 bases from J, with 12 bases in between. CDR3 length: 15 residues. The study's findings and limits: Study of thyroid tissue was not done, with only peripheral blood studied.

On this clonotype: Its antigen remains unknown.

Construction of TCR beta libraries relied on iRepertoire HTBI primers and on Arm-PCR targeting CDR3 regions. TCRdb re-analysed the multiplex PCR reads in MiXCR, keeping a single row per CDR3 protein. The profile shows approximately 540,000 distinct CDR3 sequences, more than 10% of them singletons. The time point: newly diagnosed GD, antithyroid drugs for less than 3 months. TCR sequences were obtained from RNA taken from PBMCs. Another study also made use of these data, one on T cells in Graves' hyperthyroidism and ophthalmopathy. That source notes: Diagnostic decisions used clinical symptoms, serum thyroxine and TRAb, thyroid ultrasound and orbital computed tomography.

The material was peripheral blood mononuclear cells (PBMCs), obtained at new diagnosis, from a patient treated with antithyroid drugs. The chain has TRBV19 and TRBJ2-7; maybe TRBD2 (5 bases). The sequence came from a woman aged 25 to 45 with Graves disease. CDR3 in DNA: TGTGCCAGTAGTATGTACGGGAAAAGCTCCTACGAGCAGTACTTC. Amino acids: CASSMYGKSSYEQYF.